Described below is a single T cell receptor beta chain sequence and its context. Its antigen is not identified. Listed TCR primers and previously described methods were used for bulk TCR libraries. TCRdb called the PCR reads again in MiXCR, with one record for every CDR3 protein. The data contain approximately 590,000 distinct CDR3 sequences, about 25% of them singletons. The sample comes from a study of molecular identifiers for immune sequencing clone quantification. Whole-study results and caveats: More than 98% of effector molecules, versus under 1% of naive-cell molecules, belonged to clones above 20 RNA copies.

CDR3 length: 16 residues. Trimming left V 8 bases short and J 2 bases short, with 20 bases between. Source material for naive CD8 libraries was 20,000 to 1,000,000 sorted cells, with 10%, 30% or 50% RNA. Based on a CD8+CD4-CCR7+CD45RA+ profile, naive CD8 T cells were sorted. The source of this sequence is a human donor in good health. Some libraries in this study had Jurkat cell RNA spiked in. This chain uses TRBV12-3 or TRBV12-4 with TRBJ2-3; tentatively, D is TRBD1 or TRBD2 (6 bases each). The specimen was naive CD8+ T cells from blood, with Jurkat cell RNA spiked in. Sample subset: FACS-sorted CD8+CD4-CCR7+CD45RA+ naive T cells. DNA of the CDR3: TGTGCCAGCGGGGGCACGGGACTTATAAACACAGATACGCAGTATTTT. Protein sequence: CASGGTGLINTDTQYF.